This is a list of T cell receptor beta chains from one sample in a study of regulatory T cells in long-lasting Graves disease. TCRdb re-derived calls from the multiplex PCR reads in MiXCR, one entry per CDR3 protein. The sample has approximately 490,000 distinct CDR3 sequences, 15% to 20% seen once. A further study also used this sample, focusing on T cells in Graves' hyperthyroidism and ophthalmopathy.

Sample: peripheral blood mononuclear cells (PBMCs), taken at new diagnosis, from a patient treated with antithyroid drugs. These receptors originate from a man in his forties or fifties with Graves disease. The CDR3 runs from the conserved cysteine through the conserved F or W. The D gene is left open where the match is weak. For some rows the clone size is stated as once, few or many, or as a class when expanded; others skip it.

v_call	j_call	d_call	clone_size	cdr3_aa	cdr3_nt
TRBV6-1	TRBJ1-6	NA	NA	CASSETLVVANSPLHF	TGTGCCAGCAGTGAAACCCTGGTCGTCGCGAATTCACCCCTCCACTTT
TRBV5-1	TRBJ2-7	NA	few	CASSLEAFRYEQYF	TGCGCCAGCAGCTTGGAAGCGTTCCGCTACGAGCAGTACTTC
TRBV2	TRBJ1-2	TRBD1	few	CASSGVTGGHGYTF	TGTGCCAGCAGTGGAGTGACAGGGGGCCACGGCTACACCTTC
TRBV5-1	TRBJ2-5	TRBD2	NA	CASSLVSLRLAEQETQYF	TGCGCCAGCAGCTTGGTTTCCTTGAGACTAGCGGAACAAGAGACCCAGTACTTC
TRBV7-2	TRBJ2-5	NA	many	CASSPRRQETQYF	TGTGCCAGCAGCCCTAGACGCCAAGAGACCCAGTACTTC
TRBV5-1	TRBJ2-1	NA	few	CASSEDFQTYNEQFF	TGCGCCAGCAGCGAGGACTTTCAAACCTACAATGAGCAGTTCTTC
TRBV5-1	TRBJ2-1	TRBD1	many	CASTSDRGRYNEQFF	TGCGCCAGCACCTCAGACAGGGGGAGATACAATGAGCAGTTCTTC
TRBV3-1	TRBJ1-5	NA	many	CASSYTSNQPQHF	TGTGCCAGCAGCTACACAAGCAATCAGCCCCAGCATTTT
TRBV25-1	TRBJ2-7	NA	NA	CASSEFGGSYEQYF	TGTGCCAGCAGTGAATTTGGTGGCTCCTACGAGCAGTACTTC
TRBV4-1	TRBJ2-4	NA	NA	CARTAGKNIQYF	TGCGCCAGAACGGCAGGCAAAAACATTCAGTACTTC
TRBV7-2	TRBJ2-5	NA	many	CASSLVGASVETQYF	TGTGCCAGCAGCTTAGTCGGGGCGAGCGTCGAGACCCAGTACTTC
TRBV10-3	TRBJ2-7	NA	NA	CAISESRGFRDEQYF	TGTGCCATCAGTGAGTCGCGTGGGTTCAGGGACGAGCAGTACTTC
TRBV7-2	TRBJ2-1	NA	NA	CASSATPRLGGGNEQFF	TGTGCCAGCAGCGCAACGCCCCGGTTAGGTGGGGGGAACGAGCAGTTCTTC
TRBV27	TRBJ2-2	NA	many	CASSLSRAGELFF	TGTGCCAGCAGTTTAAGCAGGGCCGGGGAGCTGTTTTTT
TRBV12-3/TRBV12-4	TRBJ2-4	NA	many	CASSLNPLSIQYF	TGTGCCAGCAGCCTGAACCCTCTTTCCATTCAGTACTTC
TRBV24-1	TRBJ2-1	TRBD2	many	CATSLTGLAGNEQFF	TGTGCCACCAGTCTAACCGGGCTAGCGGGTAATGAGCAGTTCTTC
TRBV19	TRBJ2-1	TRBD2	NA	CASRLAGFGDSYNEQFF	TGTGCCAGTAGACTAGCGGGATTCGGGGACTCCTACAATGAGCAGTTCTTC
TRBV3-1	TRBJ2-4	NA	NA	CASSQGHWDFPPLYIQYF	TGTGCCAGCAGCCAAGGGCATTGGGACTTCCCTCCTCTATACATTCAGTACTTC
TRBV19	TRBJ2-7	TRBD2	NA	CASSIKLGLDGPFYEQYF	TGTGCCAGTAGTATAAAGTTGGGACTAGATGGGCCTTTCTACGAGCAGTACTTC
TRBV11-2	TRBJ2-7	NA	many	CASSLGNLPYEQYF	TGTGCCAGCAGCTTAGGTAACCTCCCCTACGAGCAGTACTTC
TRBV4-1	TRBJ1-5	NA	NA	CASSQSPGTNQPQHF	TGCGCCAGCAGCCAATCCCCGGGGACGAATCAGCCCCAGCATTTT
TRBV25-1	TRBJ2-1	NA	NA	CASSDGNEQFF	TGTGCCAGCAGTGATGGCAATGAGCAGTTCTTC
TRBV2	TRBJ2-7	TRBD1	many	CASSVRGDRAHEQYF	TGTGCCAGCAGTGTCCGGGGCGACAGGGCCCACGAGCAGTACTTC
TRBV7-3	TRBJ1-1	NA	few	CASSLGGRYTEAFF	TGTGCCAGCAGCCTCGGGGGGCGGTACACTGAAGCTTTCTTT
TRBV5-1	TRBJ1-6	NA	many	CASSLDGINLHF	TGCGCCAGCAGCTTGGACGGTATCAACCTCCACTTT
TRBV2	TRBJ2-1	TRBD2	many	CASRGRAGGESEQFF	TGTGCCAGCAGGGGGAGGGCGGGAGGAGAAAGTGAGCAGTTCTTC
TRBV24-1	TRBJ2-1	NA	many	CATSDAAGPGDEQFF	TGTGCCACCAGTGATGCCGCGGGCCCGGGCGATGAGCAGTTCTTC
TRBV5-1	TRBJ1-1	NA	few	CASSAPTGMNTEAFF	TGCGCCAGCAGCGCCCCGACAGGCATGAACACTGAAGCTTTCTTT
TRBV14	TRBJ2-1	TRBD2	NA	CASGGTSEYNEQFF	TGTGCCAGCGGGGGGACTAGCGAATACAATGAGCAGTTCTTC
TRBV11-1	TRBJ2-1	NA	many	CASSSTIGQWYNEQFF	TGTGCCAGCAGCTCCACCATTGGCCAGTGGTACAATGAGCAGTTCTTC
TRBV3-1	TRBJ2-7	NA	NA	CASSQDVGPDEQYF	TGTGCCAGCAGCCAAGACGTGGGACCCGACGAGCAGTACTTC
TRBV12-3/TRBV12-4	TRBJ2-1	NA	many	CASSLAGTLNEQFF	TGTGCCAGCAGTTTAGCGGGGACCTTGAATGAGCAGTTCTTC
TRBV29-1	TRBJ2-5	NA	many	CSVEPRESANQETQYF	TGCAGCGTTGAGCCTCGTGAGTCGGCGAATCAAGAGACCCAGTACTTC
TRBV4-1	TRBJ1-2	NA	NA	CASSPSGAGYGYTF	TGCGCCAGCAGCCCAAGCGGGGCCGGCTATGGCTACACCTTC
TRBV3-1	TRBJ2-5	TRBD2	NA	CASSQDLRGSAETQYF	TGTGCCAGCAGCCAAGATCTTCGCGGGAGCGCGGAGACCCAGTACTTC
TRBV20-1	TRBJ2-1	NA	many	CSARDPQMVGGSYNEQFF	TGCAGTGCTAGAGATCCCCAGATGGTGGGGGGATCCTACAATGAGCAGTTCTTC
TRBV9	TRBJ2-7	TRBD1	few	CASSADPGTDYPEQYF	TGTGCCAGCAGCGCAGATCCCGGGACAGACTACCCCGAGCAGTACTTC
TRBV11-2	TRBJ2-2	NA	many	CASSLEINTGELFF	TGTGCCAGCAGCTTAGAGATCAACACCGGGGAGCTGTTTTTT
TRBV7-9	TRBJ2-7	NA	many	CASSSRASSYEQYF	TGTGCCAGCAGCTCTCGGGCTAGCTCTTACGAGCAGTACTTC
TRBV6-2/TRBV6-3	TRBJ2-7	NA	few	CASTYPTASYEQYF	TGTGCCAGCACTTACCCCACAGCGTCCTACGAGCAGTACTTC
TRBV28	TRBJ2-3	NA	many	CASNGNTDTQYF	TGTGCCAGCAATGGGAACACAGATACGCAGTATTTT
TRBV12-3/TRBV12-4	TRBJ1-1	TRBD1	NA	CASSLPGRQGAEAFF	TGTGCCAGCAGTCTCCCTGGTCGGCAGGGGGCTGAAGCTTTCTTT
TRBV20-1	TRBJ1-2	TRBD1	few	CSAKGAGGGYTF	TGCAGTGCAAAAGGGGCAGGGGGGGGCTACACCTTC
TRBV12-3/TRBV12-4	TRBJ1-1	NA	many	CASRIRSGVGTEAFF	TGTGCCAGCAGAATACGTTCAGGGGTAGGCACTGAAGCTTTCTTT
TRBV7-9	TRBJ1-2	NA	few	CASSPGGILGYGYTF	TGTGCCAGCAGTCCTGGCGGGATTCTTGGCTATGGCTACACCTTC
TRBV5-1	TRBJ2-3	TRBD2	NA	CASGGTSGSGSDTQYF	TGCGCCTCAGGGGGGACTAGCGGGAGCGGGTCAGATACGCAGTATTTT
TRBV5-1	TRBJ2-7	NA	few	CAGSELSYEQYF	TGCGCCGGCAGCGAGTTATCCTACGAGCAGTACTTC
TRBV15	TRBJ2-7	TRBD2	many	CATSRDPGAGGSSYEQYF	TGTGCCACCAGCAGAGATCCCGGGGCGGGAGGGAGCTCCTACGAGCAGTACTTC
TRBV30	TRBJ2-7	TRBD2	NA	CAWSVASGSSYEQYF	TGTGCCTGGAGTGTAGCTAGCGGGAGCTCCTACGAGCAGTACTTC
TRBV10-2	TRBJ2-6	NA	many	CASSSWDLAGANVLTF	TGCGCCAGCAGTTCATGGGATTTGGCTGGGGCCAACGTCCTGACTTTC
TRBV12-3/TRBV12-4	TRBJ1-1	NA	few	CASSLRLGFGTEAFF	TGTGCCAGCAGTTTAAGGTTGGGTTTCGGCACTGAAGCTTTCTTT
TRBV7-3	TRBJ1-2	NA	few	CASSPGRNSNYGYTF	TGTGCCAGCAGCCCAGGACGGAATTCTAACTATGGCTACACCTTC
TRBV20-1	TRBJ1-2	NA	many	CSARRGEGYTF	TGCAGTGCTAGGCGGGGAGAAGGCTACACCTTC
TRBV9	TRBJ2-3	NA	few	CASSADTHSTDTQYF	TGTGCCAGCAGCGCCGACACCCATAGCACAGATACGCAGTATTTT
TRBV7-9	TRBJ2-7	NA	few	CASSLPPGRLAYEQYF	TGTGCCAGCAGCTTACCCCCCGGACGGTTGGCCTACGAGCAGTACTTC
TRBV10-3	TRBJ1-2	NA	many	CAISGAGLDGYTF	TGTGCCATCAGTGGGGCAGGGCTGGATGGCTACACCTTC
TRBV13	TRBJ1-4	NA	many	CASSRGLGGEKLFF	TGTGCCAGCAGCCGAGGCCTCGGCGGTGAAAAACTGTTTTTT
TRBV18	TRBJ2-7	NA	many	CASSPPISAEQYF	TGTGCCAGCTCACCACCGATTTCCGCCGAGCAGTACTTC
TRBV7-3	TRBJ2-7	TRBD2	NA	CASSLSREERLHF	TGTGCCAGCAGCTTAAGTCGGGAGGAGCGTTTGCACTTC
TRBV3-1	TRBJ2-1	NA	many	CASSQDIRLYNEQFF	TGTGCCAGCAGCCAAGATATCCGATTATACAATGAGCAGTTCTTC